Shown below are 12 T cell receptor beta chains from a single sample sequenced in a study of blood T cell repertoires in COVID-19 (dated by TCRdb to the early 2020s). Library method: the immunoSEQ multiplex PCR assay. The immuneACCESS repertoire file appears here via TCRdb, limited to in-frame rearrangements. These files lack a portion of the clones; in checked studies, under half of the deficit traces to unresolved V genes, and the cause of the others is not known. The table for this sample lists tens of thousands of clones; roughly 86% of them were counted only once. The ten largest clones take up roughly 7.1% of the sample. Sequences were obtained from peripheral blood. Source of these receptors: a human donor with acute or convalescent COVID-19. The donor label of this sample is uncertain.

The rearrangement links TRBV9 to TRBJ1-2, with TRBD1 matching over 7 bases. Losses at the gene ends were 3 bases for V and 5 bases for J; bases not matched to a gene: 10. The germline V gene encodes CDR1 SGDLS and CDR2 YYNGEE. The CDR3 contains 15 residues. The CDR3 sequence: CASSAQTGHGYGYTF. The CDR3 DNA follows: TGTGCCAGCAGCGCCCAGACAGGGCATGGTTATGGCTACACCTTC.

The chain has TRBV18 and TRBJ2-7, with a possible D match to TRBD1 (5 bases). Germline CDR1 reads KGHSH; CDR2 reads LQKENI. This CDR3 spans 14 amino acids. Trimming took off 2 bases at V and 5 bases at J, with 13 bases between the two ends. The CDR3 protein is CASSPVTQGHEQYF. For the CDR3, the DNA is TGTGCCAGCTCACCAGTCACTCAGGGCCACGAGCAGTACTTC.

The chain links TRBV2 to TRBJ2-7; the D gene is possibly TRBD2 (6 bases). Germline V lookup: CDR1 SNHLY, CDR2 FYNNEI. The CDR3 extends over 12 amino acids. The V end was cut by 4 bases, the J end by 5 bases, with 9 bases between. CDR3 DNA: TGTGCCAGCAGTGTAGCGGAGCACGAGCAGTACTTC. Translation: CASSVAEHEQYF.

The CDR3 nucleotides read TGTGCCAGCAGTTATGTTAGCGGGAGGAACCAAGAGACCCAGTACTTC. Amino acids: CASSYVSGRNQETQYF. The J gene is TRBJ2-5, the V gene TRBV28, with 10 bases fitting TRBD2. V dropped 4 bases and J dropped 0; count of bases not matched to a gene: 5. The V gene's germline CDR1 is MDHEN and CDR2 SYDVKM. This CDR3 has 16 amino acids. Complete variable domain (other parts from reference TRBV28 and TRBJ2-5): DVKVTQSSRYLVKRTGEKVFLECVQDMDHENMFWYRQDPGLGLRLIYFSYDVKMKEKGDIPEGYSVSREKKERFSLILESASTNQTSMYLCASSYVSGRNQETQYFGPGTRLLVL.

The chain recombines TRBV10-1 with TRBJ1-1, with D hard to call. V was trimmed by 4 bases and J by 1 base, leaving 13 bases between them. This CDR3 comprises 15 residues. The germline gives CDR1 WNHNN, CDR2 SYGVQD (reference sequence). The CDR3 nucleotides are TGCGCCAGCAGTGGAAGAGAATCCAAGAACACTGAAGCTTTCTTT. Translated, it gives CASSGRESKNTEAFF.

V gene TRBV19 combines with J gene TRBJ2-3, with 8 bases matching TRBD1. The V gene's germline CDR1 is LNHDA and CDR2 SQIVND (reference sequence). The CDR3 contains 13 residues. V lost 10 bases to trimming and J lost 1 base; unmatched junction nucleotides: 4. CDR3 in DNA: TGTGCCACCTCGGGACAGGGCACAGATACGCAGTATTTT. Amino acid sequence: CATSGQGTDTQYF.

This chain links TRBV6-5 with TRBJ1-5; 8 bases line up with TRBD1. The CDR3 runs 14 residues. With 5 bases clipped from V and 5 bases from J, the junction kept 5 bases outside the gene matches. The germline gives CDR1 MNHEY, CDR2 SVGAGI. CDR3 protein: CASSPTGVDQPQHF. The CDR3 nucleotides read TGTGCCAGCAGTCCGACAGGGGTGGATCAGCCCCAGCATTTT.

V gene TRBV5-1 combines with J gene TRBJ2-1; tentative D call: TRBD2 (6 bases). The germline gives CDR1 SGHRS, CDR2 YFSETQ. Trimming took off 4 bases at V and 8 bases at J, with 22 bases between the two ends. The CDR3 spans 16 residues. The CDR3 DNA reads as TGCGCCAGCAGCCCCCCTAAAACGGGGCCGGGAGATGAGCAGTTCTTC. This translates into CASSPPKTGPGDEQFF.

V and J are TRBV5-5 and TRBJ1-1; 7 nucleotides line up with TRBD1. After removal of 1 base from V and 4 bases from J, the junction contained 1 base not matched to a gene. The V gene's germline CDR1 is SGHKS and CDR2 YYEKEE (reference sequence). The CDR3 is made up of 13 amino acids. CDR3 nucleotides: TGTGCCAGCAGCTTGACAGGGGCCACTGAAGCTTTCTTT. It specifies CASSLTGATEAFF.

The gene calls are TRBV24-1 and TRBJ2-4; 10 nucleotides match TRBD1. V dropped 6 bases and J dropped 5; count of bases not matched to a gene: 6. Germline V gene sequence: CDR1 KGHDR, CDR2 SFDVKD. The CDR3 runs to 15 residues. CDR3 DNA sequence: TGTGCCACCAGTACCTCCGGGACAGGGGAAAACATTCAGTACTTC. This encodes CATSTSGTGENIQYF.

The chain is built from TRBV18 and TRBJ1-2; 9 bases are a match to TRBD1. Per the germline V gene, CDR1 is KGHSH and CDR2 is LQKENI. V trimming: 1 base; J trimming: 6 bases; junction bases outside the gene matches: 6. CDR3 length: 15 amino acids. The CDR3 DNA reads TGTGCCAGCTCACCACTTCACACAGGGGGCGATGGCTACACCTTC. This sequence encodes CASSPLHTGGDGYTF. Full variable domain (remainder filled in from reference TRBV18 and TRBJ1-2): NAGVMQNPRHLVRRRGQEARLRCSPMKGHSHVYWYRQLPEEGLKFMVYLQKENIIDESGMPKERFSAEFPKEGPSILRIQQVVRGDSAAYFCASSPLHTGGDGYTFGSGTRLTVV.

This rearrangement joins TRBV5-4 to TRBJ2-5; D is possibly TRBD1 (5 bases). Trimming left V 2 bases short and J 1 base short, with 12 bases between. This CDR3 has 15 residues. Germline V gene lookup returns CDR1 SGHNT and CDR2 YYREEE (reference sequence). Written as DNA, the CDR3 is TGTGCCAGCAGCTTAAGCGTCCAGGGCCAAGAGACCCAGTACTTC. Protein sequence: CASSLSVQGQETQYF.